This T cell receptor (beta chain) was identified in a study of cytomegalovirus exposure and HLA in healthy donors (dated by TCRdb to 2016 to 2017). Background on the whole study: An earlier analysis of roughly 610 of the donors reported about 300 Gb of sequence data and roughly 120 million unique TCR beta sequences obtained from about 179 million T cells. About 320 gigabases of sequencing data and tens of millions of unique TCR sequences were included in an early release covering several hundred HLA-typed donors. Of the approximately 400 genotyped donors, approximately 80% fell in the genetic ancestry cluster associated with self-reported Caucasian donors. The study aimed to test whether cataloging public T cell receptors could reveal signatures of past pathogen exposure. The study used immunosequencing to profile the T cell repertoires of 666 subjects and linked those repertoires to cytomegalovirus serostatus. A separate validation cohort of roughly 110 different subjects was used in addition to the 666-subject first cohort. To predict cytomegalovirus infection status, the study combined high-throughput TCR immunosequencing, statistical association of individual TCRs with disease status, and machine learning. A later analysis re-examined previously published TCR beta repertoires from several hundred donors and added high-resolution HLA genotyping to investigate patterns of TCR occurrence. In the later analysis, no new phenotypic data were used to find candidate immune exposures; instead, reliance was placed on TCR beta sequences and their occurrence across donors. An earlier analysis of roughly 580 of the donors used high-throughput TCR beta sequencing to judge whether each TCR beta V gene segment behaved as functional or pseudogenic. Donor age, sex, ethnicity and CMV serostatus were collected together with the repertoire data. A later genetic analysis used genome-wide SNP genotypes for about 60% of the 666 donors, treating that subset as a discovery cohort. Every discovery cohort repertoire had been produced on one sequencing platform. Class I and class II HLA loci were covered by the typing at four-digit resolution. Typing coverage varied by locus: about 629-640 donors for A, B, C, DRB1 and DQB1; approximately 520 for DQA1; 606 for DPA1; approximately 490 for DPB1. A few DR-DQ haplotypes were handled as single units for association and clustering because linkage in the cohort was strong. Among around 400 genotyped donors of the cohort, an average of roughly 230,000 unique TCR beta nucleotide sequences was sequenced per donor, of which about 20% were non-productive. The research as a whole found: The authors suggested that the approach could potentially be generalized to other disease states and immunological phenotypes. In the study, 150 to 200 TCR beta chains were listed as associated with cytomegalovirus. In a later analysis, around 17,000 TCR beta sequences were associated with specific HLA alleles at a false discovery rate of 0.05. The 87-base-pair reads could not distinguish some IMGT-functional V segments, including TRBV6-2 and TRBV6-3, so those segments were excluded. Because HLA typing was unavailable for some donors at each locus, only the typed subset was used in association tests. In an earlier analysis of 587 of the donors, most TCR beta V segments appeared in productive rearrangements about 90% or about 30% of the time, broadly matching IMGT annotations. In a later analysis, TCR association rates were found to vary across HLA loci, with the most associated TCRs seen for DRB1 alleles and the fewest for HLA-C alleles. This cohort had only TCR beta chains sequenced, and the lack of alpha or paired-chain data limited which features could be detected. In a later genetic analysis, fewer N-insertions in productive TCRs were reported among donors in an Asian-associated ancestry cluster than the roughly 700-donor mean. The sequencing pipeline was judged likely to have produced a cluster of highly shared sequence variants as a technical artifact. Presence/absence analyses assumed roughly uniform sequencing depth across donors, an assumption that may not hold. About 15 rarely observed V segments, including chromosome 9 orphons, were excluded from the earlier analysis of approximately 600 of the donors because counts were too low. Several of the top co-occurrence clusters appeared to be linked to parvovirus B19, influenza, CMV and Epstein-Barr virus, according to a later analysis. The only immune exposure information available for the cohort was CMV serostatus. In a later analysis, most CMV-associated TCR beta chains were found to appear HLA-restricted, with HLA associations seemingly driven largely by CMV exposure. Linkage disequilibrium might explain the correlated functional status among segregating V segments, but an unknown experimental factor could not be excluded. In both the original and validation cohorts, the classifier was reported to diagnose cytomegalovirus status with high specificity and sensitivity. Most TCR sequences were seen in very few donors, while some public TCRs were found in many individuals. A further reported finding was that TCR beta sequences accurately predicted the HLA-A and HLA-B alleles for most subjects in the first cohort. In a later genetic analysis, a missense DCLRE1C variant was associated with V-gene and J-gene trimming of TCR beta chains, and the association was replicated in an independent cohort. Three of the identified cytomegalovirus-associated TCR beta chains were confirmed in vitro to be specific for cytomegalovirus antigens. In a later analysis, HLA-associated TCR beta chains showed more clonal expansion and lower generation probabilities than non-associated chains that were equally common. When HLA alleles, especially DR and DQ, strongly co-occurred, attributing TCR associations to individual alleles was difficult.

This clone was counted between two and nine times. The clone's antigen remains unknown. No base qualities exist here, and no much larger clone lies one base off it. The cohort comprised fewer than 750 healthy bone marrow donors. At the time of sampling, all cohort members were nominally healthy, though unrecorded immune exposures were likely present. The donor was CMV seropositive and belonged to the group of over 250 seropositive cohort members. Every donor gave a peripheral blood sample, and the peripheral blood mononuclear cells from that sample were used for TCR beta sequencing. Genomic DNA was extracted from the blood cell samples with the Qiagen DNeasy Blood Extraction Kit. CDR1 LGHNA and CDR2 YSLEER are derived from the germline V gene. The CDR3 covers 15 residues, taking in both the cysteine and the phenylalanine. Only the CDR3 region is kept as DNA, spanning 45 bases read in frame from base 1. For this chain, trimming is 4 bases at the V end and 1 base at the J end, and the number of junction bases without a gene match is 6.

Libraries were constructed by the immunoSEQ multiplex PCR assay. For the multiplex PCR, a mixture combining 60 forward primers for TCR Vbeta segments and 13 reverse primers for TCR Jbeta segments was used. The CDR3 region of rearranged TCR beta genes was amplified from genomic DNA by a multiplex PCR assay. On the Illumina HiSeq System, the amplified TCR beta libraries were sequenced as 87-base-pair reads. In the original analysis: A later analysis counted 65 million to 90 million unique TCR beta chains across the 670 or so repertoires, and some 11 million of these chains were shared by at least two donors. To remove PCR and sequencing errors, raw reads were error-corrected and collapsed into unique sequences using a nearest-neighbor algorithm that merged closely related sequences. V, D and J gene segments were assigned by aligning CDR3 sequences to IMGT reference sequences. For a sequence to be retained, at least a six-nucleotide match to both a V gene segment and a J gene segment was required. Rearrangements were classified as productive when the CDR3 lacked stop codons and remained in frame with V and J, and all other rearrangements were classified as non-productive. CDR3 was defined according to IMGT convention as the region running from the second conserved V-encoded cysteine to the conserved J-encoded phenylalanine. The earlier analysis of 587 of the donors excluded sequences that lacked an unambiguous match to a single V gene segment. An earlier analysis of some 610 of the donors called V segments functional above 56.7% productive rearrangements and segregating when the between-donor standard deviation exceeded 5%. A statistical classification framework was developed to diagnose cytomegalovirus status using the catalog of TCR beta chain sequences. In a later analysis, V and J genes were assigned by comparing TCR nucleotide sequences against IMGT/GENE-DB human TR gene sequences. The TCRdist pipeline was used in a later analysis to assign CDR3 sequences and most-parsimonious VDJ recombination scenarios. In a later analysis, every TCR beta chain was defined by the combination of its CDR3 amino acid sequence and its V-gene family, and reads without a unique V-gene family were dropped. In a later analysis, 550 to 650 highly shared, low-generation-probability nucleotide sequences were removed to address suspected cross-contamination and a sequencing artifact. A later analysis calculated a clonal expansion index for each public chain from normalized within-repertoire ranks of inferred template counts. A later analysis computed generation probabilities with a VDJ recombination model fitted to out-of-frame rearrangements, and checked the results against IGoR. In a later analysis, TCR-TCR, TCR-HLA and TCR-CMV co-occurrence was scored with hypergeometric tests, and a repertoire-size bias correction was applied to TCR pairs. In a later analysis, false discovery rates were estimated by permuting HLA or CMV assignments 20 times. A later analysis grouped co-occurring TCRs with DBSCAN, adding TCRdist sequence similarity when clustering within HLA-allele-positive subsets. Co-occurrence clustering excluded repertoires with fewer than 30,000 or more than 120,000 public chains, plus five with anomalous nucleotide sharing. Not all clones reach the TCRdb copy of this immuneACCESS table, which keeps in-frame sequences only. Checked studies attribute under half of the gap to unresolved V genes and leave the rest unexplained. Clone size and V and J calls were adopted from that table, with D and trimming inferred from the DNA. Counted in this sample were some 190,000 clones; roughly four fifths of them appeared once. 2% to 2.5% of the sample belongs to the ten largest clones.

The V gene is TRBV4-3 and the J gene is TRBJ2-7, with 8 bases in between that match TRBD1. This TCR came from a woman under 40 in good health and CMV-seropositive. The sequencing input was PBMCs. The DNA sequence is TGCGCCAGCAGCCGAGGACAGGGTGGGTCCTACGAGCAGTACTTC. It encodes CASSRGQGGSYEQYF.